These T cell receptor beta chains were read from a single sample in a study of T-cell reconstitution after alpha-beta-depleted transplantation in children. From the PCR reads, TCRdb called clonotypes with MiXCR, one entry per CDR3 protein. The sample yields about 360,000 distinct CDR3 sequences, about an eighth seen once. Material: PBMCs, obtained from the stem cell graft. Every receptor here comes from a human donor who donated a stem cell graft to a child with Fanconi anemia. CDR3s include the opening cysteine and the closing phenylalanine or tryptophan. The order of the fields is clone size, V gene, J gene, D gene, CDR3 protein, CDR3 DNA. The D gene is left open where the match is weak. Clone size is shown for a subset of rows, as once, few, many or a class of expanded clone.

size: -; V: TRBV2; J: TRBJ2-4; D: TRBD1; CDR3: CASRSRTGGLRNIQYF; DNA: TGTGCCAGCAGATCCCGGACAGGGGGTTTACGAAACATTCAGTACTTC
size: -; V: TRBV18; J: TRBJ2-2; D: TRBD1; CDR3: CASSRLRQGNTGELFF; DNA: TGTGCCAGCTCAAGGCTGAGACAGGGGAACACCGGGGAGCTGTTTTTT
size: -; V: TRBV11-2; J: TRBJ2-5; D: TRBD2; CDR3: CASSPGLAGGRQETQYF; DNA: TGTGCCAGCAGCCCGGGACTAGCGGGGGGGCGTCAAGAGACCCAGTACTTC
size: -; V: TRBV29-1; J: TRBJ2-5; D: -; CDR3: CSGGGEETQYF; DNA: TGCAGCGGTGGGGGTGAAGAGACCCAGTACTTC
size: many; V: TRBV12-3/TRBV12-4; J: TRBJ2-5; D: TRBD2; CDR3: CASSSSSGGETQYF; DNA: TGTGCCAGCAGTTCCAGTAGCGGGGGAGAGACCCAGTACTTC
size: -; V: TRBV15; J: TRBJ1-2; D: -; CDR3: CATSKDPGFGYTF; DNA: TGTGCCACCTCAAAAGACCCAGGGTTTGGCTACACCTTC
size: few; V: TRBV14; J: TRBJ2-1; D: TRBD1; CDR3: CASSQYGTGVGGEQFF; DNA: TGTGCCAGCAGCCAGTACGGGACAGGGGTAGGAGGTGAGCAGTTCTTC
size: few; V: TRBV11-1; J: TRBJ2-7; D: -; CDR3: CASTKSGGSYEQYF; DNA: TGTGCCAGCACCAAATCAGGGGGGAGCTACGAGCAGTACTTC
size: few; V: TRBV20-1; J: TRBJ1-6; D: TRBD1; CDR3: CSARRDRGTPLHF; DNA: TGCAGTGCTAGACGGGACAGGGGTACACCCCTCCACTTT
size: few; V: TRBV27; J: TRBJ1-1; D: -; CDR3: CASSLFPDSLNTEAFF; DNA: TGTGCCAGCAGTTTATTCCCGGACAGCTTGAACACTGAAGCTTTCTTT
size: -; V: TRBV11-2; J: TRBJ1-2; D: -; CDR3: CASSLDQGGLLYGYTF; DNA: TGTGCCAGCAGCTTAGATCAAGGGGGTCTGTTGTATGGCTACACCTTC
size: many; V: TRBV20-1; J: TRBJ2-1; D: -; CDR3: CSAREPGRGEQFF; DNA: TGCAGTGCTAGAGAACCGGGCCGAGGTGAGCAGTTCTTC
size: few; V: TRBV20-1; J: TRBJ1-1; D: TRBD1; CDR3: CSAKDRSNTEAFF; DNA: TGCAGTGCTAAGGACAGGTCGAACACTGAAGCTTTCTTT
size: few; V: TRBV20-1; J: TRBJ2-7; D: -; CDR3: CSARRAQVEEQYF; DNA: TGCAGTGCTCGGCGGGCACAGGTGGAGGAGCAGTACTTC
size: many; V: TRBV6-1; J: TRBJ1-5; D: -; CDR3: CASSPGIGVTHQPQHF; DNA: TGTGCCAGCAGCCCCGGTATAGGAGTAACACATCAGCCCCAGCATTTT
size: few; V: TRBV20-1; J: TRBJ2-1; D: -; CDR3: CSALGQSNEQFF; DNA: TGCAGTGCCCTTGGACAAAGCAATGAGCAGTTCTTC
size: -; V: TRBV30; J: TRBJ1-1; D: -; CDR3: CAWTRTRLDTEAFF; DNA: TGTGCCTGGACCCGGACAAGGTTGGACACTGAAGCTTTCTTT
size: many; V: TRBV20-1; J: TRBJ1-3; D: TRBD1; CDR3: CSASPAATGEGNTIYF; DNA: TGCAGTGCTAGCCCCGCCGCGACAGGGGAGGGAAACACCATATATTTT
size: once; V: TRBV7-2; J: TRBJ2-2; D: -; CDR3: CASSFSSSGAYTGELFF; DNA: TGTGCCAGCAGCTTTTCGAGTTCGGGGGCCTACACCGGGGAGCTGTTTTTT
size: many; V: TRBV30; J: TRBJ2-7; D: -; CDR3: CAWSVRMGNEQYF; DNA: TGTGCCTGGAGTGTACGTATGGGGAACGAGCAGTACTTC
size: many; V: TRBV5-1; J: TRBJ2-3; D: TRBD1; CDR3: CASSWGRGQKTDTQYF; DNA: TGCGCCAGCAGCTGGGGCCGGGGACAGAAAACAGATACGCAGTATTTT
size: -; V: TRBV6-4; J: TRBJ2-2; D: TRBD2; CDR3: CASRASGFGTSGVPGELFF; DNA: TGTGCCAGCAGGGCCTCTGGTTTCGGGACTAGCGGGGTACCCGGGGAGCTGTTTTTT
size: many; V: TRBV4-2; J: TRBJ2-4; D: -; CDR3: CASSQRPGENIQYF; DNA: TGTGCCAGCAGCCAACGTCCGGGAGAGAACATTCAGTACTTC
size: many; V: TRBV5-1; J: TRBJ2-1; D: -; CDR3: CASSLGSSYNEQFF; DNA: TGTGCCAGCAGTCTAGGGAGCTCCTACAATGAGCAGTTCTTC
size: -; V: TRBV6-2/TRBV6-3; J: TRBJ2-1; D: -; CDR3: CASTLRGGRYNEQFF; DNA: TGTGCCAGCACCCTAAGGGGGGGGCGGTATAATGAGCAGTTCTTC
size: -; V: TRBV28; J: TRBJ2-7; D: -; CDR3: CASSWTKDEQYF; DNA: TGTGCCAGCAGTTGGACTAAAGACGAGCAGTACTTC
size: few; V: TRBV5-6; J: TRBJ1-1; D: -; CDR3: CASSLRGQDGAFF; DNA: TGTGCCAGCAGCTTACGAGGTCAAGATGGAGCTTTCTTT
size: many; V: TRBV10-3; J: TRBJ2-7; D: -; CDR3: CAISTGPKAYEQYF; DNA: TGTGCCATCTCGACGGGACCTAAGGCCTACGAGCAGTACTTC
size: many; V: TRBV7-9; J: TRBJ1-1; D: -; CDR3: CASSLDPSRAPKTEAFF; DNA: TGTGCCAGCAGCTTAGATCCGTCCAGGGCCCCCAAGACTGAAGCTTTCTTT
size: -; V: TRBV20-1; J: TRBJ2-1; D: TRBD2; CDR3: CSAGRGGGNNEQFF; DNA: TGCAGTGCGGGGCGCGGCGGGGGAAACAATGAGCAGTTCTTC
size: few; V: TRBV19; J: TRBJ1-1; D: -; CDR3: CASRLGDGTFF; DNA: TGTGCCAGTAGACTTGGTGACGGGACTTTCTTT
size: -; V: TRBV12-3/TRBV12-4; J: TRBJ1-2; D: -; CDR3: CASSLAAGSYGYTF; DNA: TGTGCCAGCAGTTTAGCCGCAGGGAGCTATGGCTACACCTTC
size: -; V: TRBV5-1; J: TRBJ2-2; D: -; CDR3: CASSSSGSLSNTGELFF; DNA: TGCGCCAGCAGCTCCTCCGGGAGCCTGTCGAACACCGGGGAGCTGTTTTTT
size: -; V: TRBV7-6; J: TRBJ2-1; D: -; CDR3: CASSLVVQQKHINNEQFF; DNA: TGTGCCAGCAGCTTAGTCGTACAGCAGAAACACATCAACAATGAGCAGTTCTTC
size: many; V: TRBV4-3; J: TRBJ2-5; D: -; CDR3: CASSQVRGGGAEETQYF; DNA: TGCGCCAGCAGCCAAGTACGAGGTGGGGGGGCCGAAGAGACCCAGTACTTC
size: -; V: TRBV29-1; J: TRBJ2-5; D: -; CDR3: CSARDFQETQYF; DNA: TGCAGCGCCCGGGACTTCCAAGAGACCCAGTACTTC
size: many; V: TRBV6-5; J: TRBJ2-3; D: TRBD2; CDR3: CASSLDTSGGTDTQYF; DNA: TGTGCCAGCAGTTTGGATACTAGCGGGGGGACAGATACGCAGTATTTT
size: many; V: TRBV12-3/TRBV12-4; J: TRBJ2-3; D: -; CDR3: CASSIRQISATDTQYF; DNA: TGTGCCAGCAGTATTCGACAGATAAGTGCGACAGATACGCAGTATTTT
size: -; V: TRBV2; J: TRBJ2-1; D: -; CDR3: CASSAQEGRFF; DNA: TGTGCCAGCAGTGCACAGGAGGGGCGGTTCTTC
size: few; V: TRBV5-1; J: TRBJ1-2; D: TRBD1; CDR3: CASSFQGAASYTF; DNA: TGCGCCAGCAGCTTCCAGGGGGCAGCGAGCTACACCTTC
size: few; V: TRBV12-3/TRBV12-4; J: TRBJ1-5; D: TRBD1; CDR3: CASSLWTGGSSQPQHF; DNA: TGTGCCAGCAGTTTATGGACAGGGGGTTCTAGTCAGCCCCAGCATTTT
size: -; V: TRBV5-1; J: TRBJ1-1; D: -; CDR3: CASSYTQNEAFF; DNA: TGCGCCAGCAGCTACACACAAAATGAAGCTTTCTTT
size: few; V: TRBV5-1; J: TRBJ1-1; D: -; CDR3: CASKSTPNTEAFF; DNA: TGCGCCAGCAAATCTACTCCGAACACTGAAGCTTTCTTT
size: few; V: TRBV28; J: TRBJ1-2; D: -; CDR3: CASSPRGRADYGYTF; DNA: TGTGCCAGCAGTCCCCGGGGCAGGGCGGACTATGGCTACACCTTC
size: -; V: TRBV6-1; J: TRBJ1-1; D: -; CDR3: CASILDRAGEAFF; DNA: TGTGCCAGCATCCTGGACAGAGCGGGTGAAGCTTTCTTT
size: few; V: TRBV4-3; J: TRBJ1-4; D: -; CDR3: CASSGPNDEKLFF; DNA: TGCGCCAGCAGCGGACCAAATGATGAAAAACTGTTTTTT
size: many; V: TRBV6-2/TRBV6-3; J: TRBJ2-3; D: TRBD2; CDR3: CASRLSGGNTDTQYF; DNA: TGTGCCAGCAGGCTGAGCGGGGGAAACACAGATACGCAGTATTTT
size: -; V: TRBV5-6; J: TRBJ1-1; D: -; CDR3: CASSLLGHTEAFF; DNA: TGTGCCAGCAGCTTGTTAGGACACACTGAAGCTTTCTTT
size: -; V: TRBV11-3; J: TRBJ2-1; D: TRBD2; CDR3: CASSPLGSGGNEQFF; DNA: TGTGCCAGCAGCCCGCTGGGAAGCGGGGGTAATGAGCAGTTCTTC
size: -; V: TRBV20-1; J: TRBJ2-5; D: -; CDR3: CSARMGTPQETQYF; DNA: TGCAGTGCGAGGATGGGGACTCCTCAAGAGACCCAGTACTTC
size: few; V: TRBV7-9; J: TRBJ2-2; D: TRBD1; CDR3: CASSSTGAGELFF; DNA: TGTGCCAGCAGCTCCACAGGGGCCGGGGAGCTGTTTTTT
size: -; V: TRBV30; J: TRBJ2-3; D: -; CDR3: CAWSHHPTPANYTDTQYF; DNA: TGTGCCTGGAGTCACCACCCGACTCCGGCGAACTACACAGATACGCAGTATTTT
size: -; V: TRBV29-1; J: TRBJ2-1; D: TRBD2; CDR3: CSVELAEGYNEQFF; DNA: TGCAGCGTTGAACTAGCGGAGGGATACAATGAGCAGTTCTTC
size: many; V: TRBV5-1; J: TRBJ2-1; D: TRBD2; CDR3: CASSSLGTNNEQFF; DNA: TGCGCCAGCAGCTCACTAGGGACTAACAATGAGCAGTTCTTC
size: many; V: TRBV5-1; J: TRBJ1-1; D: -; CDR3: CASSHPGHMNTEAFF; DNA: TGCGCCAGCAGCCACCCGGGGCACATGAACACTGAAGCTTTCTTT
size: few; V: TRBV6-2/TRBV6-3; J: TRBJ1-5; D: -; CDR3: CASKPRVPNQPQHF; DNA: TGTGCCAGCAAACCCCGAGTGCCCAATCAGCCCCAGCATTTT
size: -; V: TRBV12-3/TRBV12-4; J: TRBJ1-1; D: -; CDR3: CASSLVNEAFF; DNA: TGTGCCAGCAGTTTAGTGAATGAAGCTTTCTTT